This is a list of T cell receptor beta chains from one sample in a study of regulatory T cells in long-lasting Graves disease. MiXCR, run by TCRdb on the multiplex PCR reads, gives a single entry per CDR3 protein. The table has around 480,000 distinct CDR3 sequences, under 20% seen once; the top ten hold 12%. This sample also belongs to another study, concerning T cells in Graves' hyperthyroidism and ophthalmopathy.

Sequenced material: peripheral blood mononuclear cells (PBMCs), taken at new diagnosis, from a patient treated with antithyroid drugs. The receptors stem from a man aged 40-49 years with Graves disease. The CDR3 runs from the conserved cysteine through the conserved F or W. D genes are given only for firm matches. Clone size, where shown, is once, few, many, or a class for clones that have expanded.

clone size: many
V gene: TRBV7-9
J gene: TRBJ1-4
D gene: NA
CDR3 protein: CASSLRQATNEKLFF
CDR3 DNA: TGTGCCAGCAGCCTTCGGCAAGCGACTAATGAAAAACTGTTTTTT

clone size: NA
V gene: TRBV28
J gene: TRBJ2-7
D gene: NA
CDR3 protein: CASSLPAGFGYEQYF
CDR3 DNA: TGTGCCAGCAGTTTACCCGCGGGATTCGGCTACGAGCAGTACTTC

clone size: many
V gene: TRBV12-3/TRBV12-4
J gene: TRBJ2-3
D gene: TRBD2
CDR3 protein: CASSLKAGEGDTQYF
CDR3 DNA: TGTGCCAGCAGTTTAAAAGCGGGAGAAGGGGATACGCAGTATTTT

clone size: few
V gene: TRBV6-2/TRBV6-3
J gene: TRBJ2-3
D gene: TRBD1
CDR3 protein: CASSGDRGRADTQYF
CDR3 DNA: TGTGCCAGCAGCGGGGACAGGGGGCGCGCAGATACGCAGTATTTT

clone size: NA
V gene: TRBV3-1
J gene: TRBJ2-5
D gene: NA
CDR3 protein: CASSRGSGAPQYF
CDR3 DNA: TGTGCCAGCAGCCGGGGATCGGGGGCGCCCCAGTACTTC

clone size: NA
V gene: TRBV20-1
J gene: TRBJ1-3
D gene: NA
CDR3 protein: CSARVVSPQGNTIYF
CDR3 DNA: TGCAGTGCTAGAGTAGTTTCCCCCCAGGGAAACACCATATATTTT

clone size: NA
V gene: TRBV7-7
J gene: TRBJ1-5
D gene: NA
CDR3 protein: CASSPGGHGQPQHF
CDR3 DNA: TGTGCTAGCAGCCCGGGGGGTCATGGTCAGCCCCAGCATTTT

clone size: many
V gene: TRBV7-2
J gene: TRBJ2-1
D gene: NA
CDR3 protein: CASSLEGGGSDEQFF
CDR3 DNA: TGTGCCAGCAGCTTAGAGGGCGGCGGGTCGGATGAGCAGTTCTTC

clone size: many
V gene: TRBV30
J gene: TRBJ2-7
D gene: NA
CDR3 protein: CAWRFMGSSYEQYF
CDR3 DNA: TGTGCCTGGAGGTTTATGGGGTCCTCCTACGAGCAGTACTTC

clone size: many
V gene: TRBV24-1
J gene: TRBJ2-1
D gene: NA
CDR3 protein: CATNDLNNEQFF
CDR3 DNA: TGTGCCACCAATGACTTAAACAATGAGCAGTTCTTC

clone size: many
V gene: TRBV5-1
J gene: TRBJ1-1
D gene: TRBD1
CDR3 protein: CASSIGQGGMNTEAFF
CDR3 DNA: TGCGCCAGCAGCATCGGACAGGGAGGGATGAACACTGAAGCTTTCTTT

clone size: few
V gene: TRBV7-2
J gene: TRBJ2-7
D gene: NA
CDR3 protein: CASSVPGLTIYEQYF
CDR3 DNA: TGTGCCAGCAGCGTTCCGGGACTCACCATCTACGAGCAGTACTTC

clone size: many
V gene: TRBV20-1
J gene: TRBJ2-7
D gene: TRBD2
CDR3 protein: CSAPQRASGSYEQYF
CDR3 DNA: TGCAGTGCACCTCAGAGGGCTAGCGGGAGTTACGAGCAGTACTTC

clone size: many
V gene: TRBV2
J gene: TRBJ2-1
D gene: TRBD2
CDR3 protein: CASSERGAGNEQFF
CDR3 DNA: TGTGCCAGCAGTGAGCGGGGGGCGGGGAATGAGCAGTTCTTC

clone size: NA
V gene: TRBV4-2
J gene: TRBJ2-1
D gene: NA
CDR3 protein: CASSQVRRSSLYNEQFF
CDR3 DNA: TGTGCCAGCAGCCAAGTTCGGCGGAGTTCCTTATACAATGAGCAGTTCTTC

clone size: once
V gene: TRBV19
J gene: TRBJ2-7
D gene: TRBD1
CDR3 protein: CASPNRDRGEEQYF
CDR3 DNA: TGTGCCTCCCCCAACCGGGACAGGGGTGAAGAGCAGTACTTC

clone size: few
V gene: TRBV5-1
J gene: TRBJ1-4
D gene: NA
CDR3 protein: CASSIGAPNEKLFF
CDR3 DNA: TGCGCCAGCAGCATCGGGGCGCCTAATGAAAAACTGTTTTTT

clone size: NA
V gene: TRBV12-3/TRBV12-4
J gene: TRBJ2-2
D gene: NA
CDR3 protein: CASSLVVSGELFF
CDR3 DNA: TGTGCCAGCAGCTTAGTTGTCTCCGGGGAGCTGTTTTTT

clone size: many
V gene: TRBV2
J gene: TRBJ2-3
D gene: NA
CDR3 protein: CASSGMGGTDTQYF
CDR3 DNA: TGTGCCAGCAGTGGGATGGGGGGCACAGATACGCAGTATTTT

clone size: many
V gene: TRBV10-3
J gene: TRBJ2-1
D gene: NA
CDR3 protein: CAISESGRTTRTEQFF
CDR3 DNA: TGTGCCATCAGTGAGTCAGGTCGGACTACTAGGACTGAGCAGTTCTTC

clone size: many
V gene: TRBV2
J gene: TRBJ2-2
D gene: TRBD2
CDR3 protein: CASRSASGSDGELFF
CDR3 DNA: TGTGCCAGCAGGTCGGCTAGCGGGAGCGATGGGGAGCTGTTTTTT

clone size: few
V gene: TRBV24-1
J gene: TRBJ2-3
D gene: NA
CDR3 protein: CATSDSATDTQYF
CDR3 DNA: TGTGCCACCAGTGATTCCGCAACAGATACGCAGTATTTT

clone size: many
V gene: TRBV24-1
J gene: TRBJ2-7
D gene: TRBD1
CDR3 protein: CATSDPPGQGAYEQYF
CDR3 DNA: TGTGCCACCAGTGATCCGCCGGGACAGGGGGCCTACGAGCAGTACTTC

clone size: NA
V gene: TRBV20-1
J gene: TRBJ2-1
D gene: NA
CDR3 protein: CSARRQTNEQFF
CDR3 DNA: TGCAGTGCGAGAAGACAGACCAATGAGCAGTTCTTC

clone size: NA
V gene: TRBV14
J gene: TRBJ1-4
D gene: TRBD1
CDR3 protein: CASSLSDRRTNEKLFF
CDR3 DNA: TGTGCCAGCAGCCTCTCGGACAGGAGAACTAATGAAAAACTGTTTTTT